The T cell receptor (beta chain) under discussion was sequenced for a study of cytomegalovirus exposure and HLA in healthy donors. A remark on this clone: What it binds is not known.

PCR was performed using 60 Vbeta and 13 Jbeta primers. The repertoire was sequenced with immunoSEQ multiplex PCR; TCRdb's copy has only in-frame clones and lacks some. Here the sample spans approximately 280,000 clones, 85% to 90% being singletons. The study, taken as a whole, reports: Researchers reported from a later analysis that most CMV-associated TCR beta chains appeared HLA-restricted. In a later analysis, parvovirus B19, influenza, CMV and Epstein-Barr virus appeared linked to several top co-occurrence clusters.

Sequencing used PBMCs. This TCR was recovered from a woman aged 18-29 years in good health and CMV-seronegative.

CDR3 DNA sequence: TGTGCCAGCAGCTTAGTAGTGGGGGCTGGTGGCTACACCTTC. Residues: CASSLVVGAGGYTF. This chain connects TRBV11-2 to TRBJ1-2; D perhaps matches TRBD1 (6 bases). The CDR3 sequence is 14 residues long. V lost 1 base and J 7 bases, leaving 13 bases between the germline ends. Germline-derived CDR1 and CDR2 are SGHAT and FQNNGV.